This T cell receptor (beta chain) was recorded in a study of human T cells and chemical hapten exposure (dated by TCRdb to the early 2020s). General notes on the study: For sensitization, 2% DPC in acetone was applied to a 2 cm by 2 cm area of upper inner arm skin. The study tracked peripheral blood TCR repertoire changes in vivo during primary and secondary sensitization to the hapten diphenylcyclopropenone (DPC) in alopecia patients. Patch testing on the upper back used Finn chambers containing 0.01% DPC, with scoring done after 6 days according to International Contact Dermatitis Research Group standards. Weekly therapeutic DPC doses were additionally applied to the scalp of patients throughout the approximately 24-week study period. Libraries were pooled for sequencing, and per-sample TCR yields varied mainly because of small differences in library volumes within the pool. Blood samples were taken from patients before sensitization (week 0) and at 2, 6 and about 24 weeks after DPC sensitization. Around 30 alopecia patients provided blood for TCR sequencing at one to four time points (pre-sensitization, 2, 6 and 24 weeks). Alopecia areata with under or over 50% scalp involvement, alopecia totalis and alopecia universalis were represented in the patient cohort, which was mostly female. The paper's findings and limits, for the study overall: Repeated subsampling changed both the strength of the expansion versus patch-test correlation and the threshold at which the correlation became significant. No change with DPC sensitization was found in the number of TCRs above 1 in 1000 frequency, and no evidence of global repertoire structure alterations was found. Because every patient had alopecia, a presumed autoimmune disease, the patients' immune response might differ from that of healthy individuals. Expanded TCRs formed significantly more large CDR3 similarity clusters than pre-sensitization or healthy control sets, consistent with antigen-driven responses. Patch test score was positively correlated with the number of PT1 expanded TCRs, with significance at thresholds 8, 16 and 32 but not at 4.

This specimen's time point label, per the study, means: patch test 3, about 24 weeks after DPC sensitization. The treatment or condition tag for this specimen amounts to: therapeutic diphenylcyclopropenone sensitization with weekly scalp DPC. At each patch-test visit, blood was drawn before the patch test was applied. To be eligible, patients had to be aged 18 to 70, diagnosed with alopecia and judged suitable for DPC therapy, while pregnant patients were excluded. Total RNA was extracted from unfractionated whole blood collected in Tempus Blood RNA tubes. This clonotype was seen repeatedly, ten times or more. No cognate antigen has been identified for it. No clone much larger than this one lies a single base away; base qualities are absent. The method was RACE. The reads were generated on a NextSeq 500. Library preparation attached unique molecular identifiers to individual cDNA molecules for quantitative, reproducible TCR counting. Both TCR alpha and TCR beta chains were sequenced from each blood RNA sample. The original methods were these. Samples had a median of roughly 87,000 TCRs, with a range from about 23,224 to 700,000. The Decombinator software suite was used to annotate the V, J and CDR3 of the TCR reads. For the PS versus PT1 abundance plots, all samples were subsampled to the same number of TCRs (28,000). TCRs were defined as expanded if absent before sensitization and observed at least eight times at the 2-week time point. The raw public reads went through TCRdb reprocessing: fastp at Q25, MiXCR clone calling, in-frame beta chains kept. Duplicate CDR3 protein sequences are folded into a single record with the most common DNA and genes. TCRdb's processing, not the authors' own work, is the source of the V and J calls. The sample table contains tens of thousands of distinct CDR3 sequences; only one count was recorded for approximately 10% of them. Around 3.8% of the sample is taken by the ten largest.

The CDR3 goes from the cysteine to the phenylalanine over 15 residues. Only CDR3 DNA is held: 45 bases, read in frame from base 1. CDR1 LNHDA and CDR2 SQIVND were looked up in the germline V gene (reference sequence). V drops 5 bases and J drops 7 bases, leaving 18 bases in between. The receptor was derived from a woman in her forties or fifties with alopecia areata. Some clones in this sample may be carry-over from other donors' samples. Sequenced material: whole blood, taken in connection with sensitization to the hapten diphenylcyclopropenone (DPC). The sequence links TRBV19 to TRBJ1-5; TRBD1 is possibly the D segment (5 matching bases). The DNA reads TGTGCCAGTAGTTCCCCCTTAGGGGTGTCCCAGCCCCAGCATTTT. It translates to CASSSPLGVSQPQHF.